Shown below are 5 T cell receptor beta chains from a single sample sequenced in a study of T cell responses to AZD1222 COVID-19 vaccine. The table came from immunoSEQ multiplex PCR; TCRdb's copy has only in-frame clones and leaves some out. Of approximately 180,000 clones listed, around 90% are singletons. The sample consisted of peripheral blood, taken on day 0 of AZD1222 vaccination. The source of these receptors is an adult in good health.

CDR3 nucleotides: TGTGCCAGCAGTTTTAGTGGACAGGAGGGTGAAAAACTGTTTTTT. Translation: CASSFSGQEGEKLFF. The chain employs TRBV27 and TRBJ1-4; 7 nucleotides line up with TRBD1. The junction had 8 bases not matched to a gene; V was cut back by 3 bases and J by 7 bases. From germline, CDR1 is MNHEY and CDR2 SMNVEV (reference sequence). The CDR3 loop spans 15 amino acids.

The V call is TRBV5-4, the J call TRBJ2-1; D is possibly TRBD1 (5 bases). CDR1 SGHNT and CDR2 YYREEE come from the germline V gene (reference sequence). V shed 5 bases and J shed 4 bases, with 13 bases lying between them. The CDR3 loop spans 14 amino acids. The CDR3 nucleotides read TGTGCCAGCAGAGCCCAGGGAACTTACAATGAGCAGTTCTTC. Residues: CASRAQGTYNEQFF.

The rearrangement joins TRBV5-1 to TRBJ1-2, with TRBD1 as a possible D gene (6 bases). V lost 0 bases, J lost 2 bases, and 11 bases lay in between. From germline, CDR1 is SGHRS and CDR2 YFSETQ. CDR3 length: 15 amino acids. The CDR3, as DNA: TGCGCCAGCAGCTTGGCCCCAGGGGTCAACTATGGCTACACCTTC. It yields the protein CASSLAPGVNYGYTF.

The J gene is TRBJ2-3, the V gene TRBV20-1; tentatively, D is TRBD2 (6 bases). This CDR3 has 14 residues. Germline assignment: CDR1 DFQATT and CDR2 SNEGSKA (reference sequence). The germline V and J ends were trimmed by 3 bases and 2 bases, with 12 bases remaining between them. The CDR3 DNA is TGCAGTGCTAGTACCGCGGGGAACACAGATACGCAGTATTTT. As protein: CSASTAGNTDTQYF.

The CDR3 sequence is CASSLRTSGILDTQYF. The CDR3 DNA follows: TGCGCCAGCAGCTTAAGGACTAGCGGTATATTAGATACGCAGTATTTT. The chain links TRBV5-1 to TRBJ2-3, with 10 nucleotides matching TRBD2. Germline V gene data show CDR1 as SGHRS and CDR2 as YFSETQ. The J segment lost 5 bases and the V segment lost 2 bases, leaving 8 bases of the junction unmatched. CDR3 length: 16 residues. Filled out from reference TRBV5-1 and TRBJ2-3, the complete variable domain reads KAGVTQTPRYLIKTRGQQVTLSCSPISGHRSVSWYQQTPGQGLQFLFEYFSETQRNKGNFPGRFSGRQFSNSRSEMNVSTLELGDSALYLCASSLRTSGILDTQYFGPGTRLTVL.